Following are 16 T cell receptor beta chains from one sample sequenced in a study of control samples from healthy donors and cancer patients. Data came from immunoSEQ multiplex PCR; TCRdb stores just in-frame clones and leaves some out. The data contain over 100,000 clones, approximately 90% of them singletons. Sequencing used blood. These receptors came from a human donor in good health. The donor label of this sample is uncertain.

The rearrangement joins TRBV27 to TRBJ1-4; perhaps TRBD1 as D (6 bases). This CDR3 contains 14 residues. V lost 6 bases, J lost 4 bases, and 12 bases lay in between. Germline lookup yields CDR1 MNHEY and CDR2 SMNVEV (reference sequence). CDR3 sequence: CASRPGHSNEKLFF. The CDR3 DNA reads TGTGCCAGCAGACCGGGACATAGTAATGAAAAACTGTTTTTT. Looking up the rest from reference TRBV27 and TRBJ1-4 gives the full variable domain: EAQVTQNPRYLITVTGKKLTVTCSQNMNHEYMSWYRQDPGLGLRQIYYSMNVEVTDKGDVPEGYKVSRKEKRNFPLILESPSPNQTSLYFCASRPGHSNEKLFFGSGTQLSVL.

This chain joins TRBV11-2 and TRBJ2-3, with D perhaps matching TRBD2 (6 bases). The CDR3 is 14 amino acids. The germline CDR1 and CDR2 sequences are SGHAT and FQNNGV. V lost 3 bases to trimming and J lost 1 base, with 8 bases between them. The CDR3 sequence is CASSFSGGTDTQYF. CDR3 nucleotides: TGTGCCAGCAGCTTCTCGGGGGGCACAGATACGCAGTATTTT.

This sequence joins TRBV3-1 (or the pseudogene TRBV3-2) and TRBJ1-2, with D uncertain. The V end was cut by 4 bases, the J end by 2 bases, with 11 bases between. Germline loops: CDR1 LGHDT, CDR2 YNNKEL (reference sequence). The CDR3 runs 14 residues. CDR3 nucleotide sequence: TGTGCCAGCAGCCTAGGAAGGCAAAACTATGGCTACACCTTC. Its protein is CASSLGRQNYGYTF.

DNA of the CDR3: TGCGCCAGCAGCTCTGGGACAGGGATGGGGGCCACAGATACGCAGTATTTT. It encodes CASSSGTGMGATDTQYF. J is TRBJ2-3 and V is TRBV5-1; 9 bases agree with TRBD1. CDR3 length: 17 residues. Germline-derived CDR1 and CDR2 are SGHRS and YFSETQ. V lost 3 bases, J lost 2 bases, and 10 bases stayed unmatched. The variable domain in full, completed from reference TRBV5-1 and TRBJ2-3, reads KAGVTQTPRYLIKTRGQQVTLSCSPISGHRSVSWYQQTPGQGLQFLFEYFSETQRNKGNFPGRFSGRQFSNSRSEMNVSTLELGDSALYLCASSSGTGMGATDTQYFGPGTRLTVL.

The rearrangement joins TRBV11-2 to TRBJ2-3; D may be TRBD1 (6 bases). With 2 bases removed from V and 2 bases from J, the gap between germline ends came to 14 bases. The germline CDR1 and CDR2 sequences are SGHAT and FQNNGV. This CDR3 is built from 16 residues. CDR3 residues: CASSLQDSTFTDTQYF. CDR3 in DNA: TGTGCCAGCAGCTTACAGGACAGTACCTTCACAGATACGCAGTATTTT.

The genes are TRBV3-1 (or the pseudogene TRBV3-2) and TRBJ2-1; 9 bases match TRBD1. The CDR3 is made up of 14 amino acids. Germline lookup yields CDR1 LGHDT and CDR2 YNNKEL (reference sequence). Trimming at V came to 1 base and at J to 12 bases, leaving 7 bases not matched to a gene. CDR3 bases: TGTGCCAGCAGCCAAGCAGGACAGGGGTTTACGCAGTTCTTC. Encoded protein: CASSQAGQGFTQFF.

This CDR3 is CASSANSNQPQHF. Here the CDR3 DNA reads TGTGCCAGCAGCGCCAATAGCAATCAGCCCCAGCATTTT. The V call is TRBV6-5, the J call TRBJ1-5; D remains ambiguous. V was cut by 6 bases and J by 0 bases, with 6 bases left in between. CDR3 length equals 13 residues. The germline V gene has CDR1 MNHEY and CDR2 SVGAGI.

This clone was recorded only once. The chain joins TRBV5-1 to TRBJ2-5; TRBD1 is a possible D gene (5 bases). Looked up from germline, CDR1 is SGHRS and CDR2 is YFSETQ. Between the trimmed V and J ends, which lost 0 bases and 5 bases, there was a span of 11 bases. CDR3 length: 14 amino acids. In nucleotides, the CDR3 is TGCGCCAGCAGCTTGGGGGTAGCAGGGGAGACCCAGTACTTC. This encodes CASSLGVAGETQYF.

The chain uses TRBV27 and TRBJ1-5, with TRBD1 as a possible D gene (5 bases). Germline V gene lookup returns CDR1 MNHEY and CDR2 SMNVEV (reference sequence). The CDR3 covers 15 residues. Deletions cut 7 bases from V and 0 bases from J, with 13 bases between. CDR3 sequence: CASISSGNSNQPQHF. CDR3 bases: TGTGCCAGCATTTCCTCAGGGAATAGCAATCAGCCCCAGCATTTT.

Here the CDR3 reads CATSDLRPDTGELFF. For the CDR3, the DNA is TGTGCCACCAGTGATTTGCGACCGGACACCGGGGAGCTGTTTTTT. The gene calls are TRBV24-1 and TRBJ2-2; D not resolved. Germline loops: CDR1 KGHDR, CDR2 SFDVKD. V lost 0 bases, J lost 3 bases, and 7 bases lay in between. The CDR3 totals 15 residues.

This clone occurred a few times. V usage is TRBV18 and J usage is TRBJ2-7; D gene uncertain. The V end was cut by 2 bases, the J end by 3 bases, with 5 bases between. Germline CDR1 is KGHSH and CDR2 is LQKENI. CDR3 size: 12 residues. The CDR3 nucleotides read TGTGCCAGCTCACCAAATGGCTACGAGCAGTACTTC. Translating gives CASSPNGYEQYF.

CDR3 sequence (DNA): TGTGCCAGTTCTTCCTCCGGGCCCAGAGGTGGCTACACCTTC. It is translated as CASSSSGPRGGYTF. The chain uses TRBV19 and TRBJ1-2; D not resolved. V lost 8 bases and J lost 7, with 20 bases in between. This CDR3 has 14 amino acids. Germline values: CDR1 LNHDA, CDR2 SQIVND (reference sequence).

The V gene is TRBV21-1, the J gene TRBJ2-5; the D call in the table, TRBD1, was not verified against the DNA. TRBV21-1 is a listed pseudogene. There are 18 residues in the CDR3. The CDR3 nucleotides read TGTGCCAGCAGCAAACAGTTCGGGAACAGGGGAGGAGAAGAGACCCAGTACTTC. Translation: CASSKQFGNRGGEETQYF.

The chain is built from TRBV6-2 or TRBV6-3 and TRBJ2-5; TRBD1 matches 12 bases. CDR1 is MNHEY, CDR2 SVGEGT, per germline. The CDR3 consists of 15 residues. After removal of 2 bases from V and 4 bases from J, the junction contained 2 bases not matched to a gene. CDR3 residues: CASSYGTGGRETQYF. In DNA form, the CDR3 reads TGTGCCAGCAGTTACGGGACAGGGGGCAGAGAGACCCAGTACTTC.

This clone appeared once. This chain connects TRBV19 to TRBJ2-7; 11 bases map to TRBD1. The germline V gene has CDR1 LNHDA and CDR2 SQIVND (reference sequence). The CDR3 has 15 amino acids. The J segment lost 3 bases and the V segment lost 1 base, leaving 2 bases of the junction unmatched. Here the CDR3 DNA reads TGTGCCAGTAGTATAGCCGGGACAGGGGGCTACGAGCAGTACTTC. It encodes CASSIAGTGGYEQYF.

The J gene is TRBJ1-1, the V gene TRBV19; possibly TRBD1 for D (6 bases). Germline assignment: CDR1 LNHDA and CDR2 SQIVND (reference sequence). V lost 4 bases, J lost 2 bases, and 23 bases lay in between. The CDR3 covers 18 residues. As DNA, the CDR3 is TGTGCCAGTAGTACTCGAGAGGGGGGCGCGTATCCTAACACTGAAGCTTTCTTT. It codes for CASSTREGGAYPNTEAFF.